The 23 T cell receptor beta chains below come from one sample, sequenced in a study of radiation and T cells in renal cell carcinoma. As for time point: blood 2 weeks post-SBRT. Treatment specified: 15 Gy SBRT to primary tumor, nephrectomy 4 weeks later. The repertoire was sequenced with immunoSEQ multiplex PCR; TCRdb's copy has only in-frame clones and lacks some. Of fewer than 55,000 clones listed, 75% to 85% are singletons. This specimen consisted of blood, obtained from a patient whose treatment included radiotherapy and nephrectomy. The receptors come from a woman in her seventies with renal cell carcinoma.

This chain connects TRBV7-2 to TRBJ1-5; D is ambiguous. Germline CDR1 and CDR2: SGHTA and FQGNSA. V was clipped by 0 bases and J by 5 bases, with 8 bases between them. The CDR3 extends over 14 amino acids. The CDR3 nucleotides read TGTGCCAGCAGCTTAGCGGACGGGTATCAGCCCCAGCATTTT. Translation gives CASSLADGYQPQHF.

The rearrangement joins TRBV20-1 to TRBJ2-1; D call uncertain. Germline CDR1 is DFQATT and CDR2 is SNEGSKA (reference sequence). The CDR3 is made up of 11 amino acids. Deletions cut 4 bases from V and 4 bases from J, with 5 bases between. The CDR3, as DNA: TGCAGTGCTAACCGATACAATGAGCAGTTCTTC. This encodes CSANRYNEQFF.

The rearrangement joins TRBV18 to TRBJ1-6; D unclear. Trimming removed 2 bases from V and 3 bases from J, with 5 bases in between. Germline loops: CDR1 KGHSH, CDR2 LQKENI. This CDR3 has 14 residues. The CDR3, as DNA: TGTGCCAGCTCACCAGGCAACTATAATTCACCCCTCCACTTT. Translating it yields CASSPGNYNSPLHF.

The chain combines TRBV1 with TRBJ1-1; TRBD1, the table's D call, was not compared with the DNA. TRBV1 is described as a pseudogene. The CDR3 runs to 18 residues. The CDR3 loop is CTSSRGKGEGGANTEAFF. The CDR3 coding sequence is TGCACCAGCAGCCGGGGAAAGGGGGAAGGGGGTGCGAACACTGAAGCTTTCTTT.

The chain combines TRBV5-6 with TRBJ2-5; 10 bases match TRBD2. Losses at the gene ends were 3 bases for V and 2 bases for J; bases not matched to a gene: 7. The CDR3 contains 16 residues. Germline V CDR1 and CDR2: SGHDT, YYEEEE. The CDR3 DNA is TGTGCCAGCAGCTGGACTAGCGGAGCGAGGCAAGAGACCCAGTACTTC. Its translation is CASSWTSGARQETQYF.

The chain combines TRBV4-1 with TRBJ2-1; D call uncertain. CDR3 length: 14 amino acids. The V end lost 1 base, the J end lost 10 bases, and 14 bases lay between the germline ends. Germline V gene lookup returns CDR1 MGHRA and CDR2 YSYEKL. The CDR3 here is CASSQGQLAGEQFF. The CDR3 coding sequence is TGCGCCAGCAGCCAAGGGCAACTGGCTGGCGAGCAGTTCTTC.

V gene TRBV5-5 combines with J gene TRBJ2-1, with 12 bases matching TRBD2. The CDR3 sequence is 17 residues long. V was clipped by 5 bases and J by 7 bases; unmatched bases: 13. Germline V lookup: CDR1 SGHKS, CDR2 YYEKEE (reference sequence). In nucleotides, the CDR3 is TGTGCCAGCAGTCGCGACCAGACTAGCGGGAGTTTAAATGAGCAGTTCTTC. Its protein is CASSRDQTSGSLNEQFF.

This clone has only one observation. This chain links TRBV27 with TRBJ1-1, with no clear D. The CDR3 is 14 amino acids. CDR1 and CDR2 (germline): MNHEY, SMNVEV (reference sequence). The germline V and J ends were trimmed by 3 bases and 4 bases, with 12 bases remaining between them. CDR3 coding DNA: TGTGCCAGCAGTTTCCGGCAGATCAGCACTGAAGCTTTCTTT. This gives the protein CASSFRQISTEAFF.

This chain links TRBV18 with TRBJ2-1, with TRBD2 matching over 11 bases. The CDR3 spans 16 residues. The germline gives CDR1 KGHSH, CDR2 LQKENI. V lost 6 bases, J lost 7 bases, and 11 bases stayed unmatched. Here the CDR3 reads CASSPWTSGYSNEQFF. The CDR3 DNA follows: TGTGCCAGCTCTCCTTGGACTAGCGGGTACTCGAATGAGCAGTTCTTC.

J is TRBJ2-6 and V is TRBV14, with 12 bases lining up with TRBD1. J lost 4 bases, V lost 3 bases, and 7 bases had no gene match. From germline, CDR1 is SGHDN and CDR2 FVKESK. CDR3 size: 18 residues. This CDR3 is CASSHPGTGGAGANVLTF. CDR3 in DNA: TGTGCCAGCAGCCACCCCGGGACAGGGGGCGCGGGGGCCAACGTCCTGACTTTC.

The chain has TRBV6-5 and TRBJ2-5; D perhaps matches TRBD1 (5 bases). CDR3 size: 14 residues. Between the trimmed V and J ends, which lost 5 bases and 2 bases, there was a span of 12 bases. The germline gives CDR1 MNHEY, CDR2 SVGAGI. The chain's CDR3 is CASSPQAKQETQYF. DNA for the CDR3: TGTGCCAGCAGTCCACAGGCAAAACAAGAGACCCAGTACTTC.

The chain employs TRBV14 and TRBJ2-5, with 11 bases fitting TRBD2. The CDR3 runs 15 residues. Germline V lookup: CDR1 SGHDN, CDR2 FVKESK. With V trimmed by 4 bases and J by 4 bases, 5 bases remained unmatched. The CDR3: CASSLTSGVGETQYF. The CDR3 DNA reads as TGTGCCAGCAGCCTGACTAGCGGGGTGGGAGAGACCCAGTACTTC.

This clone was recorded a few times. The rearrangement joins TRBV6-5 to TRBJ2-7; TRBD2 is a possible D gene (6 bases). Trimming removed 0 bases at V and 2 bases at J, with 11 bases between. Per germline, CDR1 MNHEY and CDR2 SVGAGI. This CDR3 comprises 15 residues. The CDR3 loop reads CASSYSSAGPYEQYF. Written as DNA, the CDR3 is TGTGCCAGCAGTTACTCGTCTGCGGGGCCCTACGAGCAGTACTTC.

The CDR3 region is CASSQQTVPRYNEQFF. The CDR3 DNA sequence: TGCGCCAGCAGCCAGCAGACGGTGCCAAGATACAATGAGCAGTTCTTC. The V and J genes are TRBV4-1 and TRBJ2-1; D remains unclear. Germline V gene data show CDR1 as MGHRA and CDR2 as YSYEKL. V shed 3 bases and J shed 4 bases, with 16 bases lying between them. The length of the CDR3 is 16 residues.

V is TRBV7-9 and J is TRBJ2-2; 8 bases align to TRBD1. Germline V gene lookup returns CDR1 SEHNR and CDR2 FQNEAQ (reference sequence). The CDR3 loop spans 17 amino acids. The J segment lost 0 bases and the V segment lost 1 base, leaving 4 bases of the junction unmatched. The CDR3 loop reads CASSLGPGQANTGELFF. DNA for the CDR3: TGTGCCAGCAGCTTAGGGCCGGGACAGGCGAACACCGGGGAGCTGTTTTTT.

CDR3 sequence: CAIQFSANTEAFF. The CDR3, as DNA: TGTGCCATCCAATTTTCCGCGAACACTGAAGCTTTCTTT. V is TRBV10-3 and J is TRBJ1-1; D is unresolved. CDR3 length: 13 residues. Germline V gene sequence: CDR1 ENHRY, CDR2 SYGVKD. V was cut by 8 bases and J by 1 base, with 11 bases left in between.

CDR3 in amino acids: CASSLDRDGGSYTF. CDR3 in DNA: TGTGCCAGCAGCTTAGACCGGGACGGGGGGAGCTACACCTTC. V usage is TRBV7-9 and J usage is TRBJ1-2, with D perhaps matching TRBD1 (5 bases). The CDR3 contains 14 residues. Germline V CDR1 and CDR2: SEHNR, FQNEAQ (reference sequence). V dropped 1 base and J dropped 9 bases, with 15 bases sitting between them.

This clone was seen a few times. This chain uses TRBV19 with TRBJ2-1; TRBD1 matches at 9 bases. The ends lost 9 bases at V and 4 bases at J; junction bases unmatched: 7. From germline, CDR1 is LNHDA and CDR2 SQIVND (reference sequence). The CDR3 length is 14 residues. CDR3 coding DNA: TGTGCCAGCACTTGGGGACAGGGTTACAATGAGCAGTTCTTC. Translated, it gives CASTWGQGYNEQFF.

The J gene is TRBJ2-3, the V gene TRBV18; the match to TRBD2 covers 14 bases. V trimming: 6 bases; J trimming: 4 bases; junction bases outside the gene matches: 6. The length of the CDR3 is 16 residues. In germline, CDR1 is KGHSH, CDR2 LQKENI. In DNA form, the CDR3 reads TGTGCCAGCTCTCTTCGACTAGCGGGGGGGTCAGATACGCAGTATTTT. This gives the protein CASSLRLAGGSDTQYF.

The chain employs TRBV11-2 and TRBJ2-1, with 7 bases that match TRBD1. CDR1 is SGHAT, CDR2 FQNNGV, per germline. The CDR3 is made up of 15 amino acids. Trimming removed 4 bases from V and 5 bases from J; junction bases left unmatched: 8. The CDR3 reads CASSYSKGANNEQFF. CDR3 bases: TGTGCCAGCAGCTACTCTAAGGGGGCAAACAATGAGCAGTTCTTC.

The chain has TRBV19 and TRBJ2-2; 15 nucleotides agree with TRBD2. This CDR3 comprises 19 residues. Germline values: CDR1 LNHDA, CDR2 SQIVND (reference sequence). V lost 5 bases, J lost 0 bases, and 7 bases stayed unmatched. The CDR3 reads CASSAVGLAGGSNTGELFF. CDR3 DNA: TGTGCCAGTAGTGCAGTGGGACTAGCGGGGGGTTCGAACACCGGGGAGCTGTTTTTT. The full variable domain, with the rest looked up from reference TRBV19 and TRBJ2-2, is DGGITQSPKYLFRKEGQNVTLSCEQNLNHDAMYWYRQDPGQGLRLIYYSQIVNDFQKGDIAEGYSVSREKKESFPLTVTSAQKNPTAFYLCASSAVGLAGGSNTGELFFGEGSRLTVL.

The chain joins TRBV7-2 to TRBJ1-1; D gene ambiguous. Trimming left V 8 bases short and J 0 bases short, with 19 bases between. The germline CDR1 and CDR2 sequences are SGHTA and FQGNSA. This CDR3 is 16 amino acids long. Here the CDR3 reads CASRSSQMAMNTEAFF. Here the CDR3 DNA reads TGTGCCAGCCGTAGTTCGCAGATGGCCATGAACACTGAAGCTTTCTTT. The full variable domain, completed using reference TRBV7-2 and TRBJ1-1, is GAGVSQSPSNKVTEKGKDVELRCDPISGHTALYWYRQSLGQGLEFLIYFQGNSAPDKSGLPSDRFSAERTGGSVSTLTIQRTQQEDSAVYLCASRSSQMAMNTEAFFGQGTRLTVV.

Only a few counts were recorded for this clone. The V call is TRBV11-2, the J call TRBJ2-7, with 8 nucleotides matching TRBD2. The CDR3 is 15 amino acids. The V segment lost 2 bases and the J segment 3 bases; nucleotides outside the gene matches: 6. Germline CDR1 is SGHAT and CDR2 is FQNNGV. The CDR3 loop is CASSLQRGLVYEQYF. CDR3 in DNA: TGTGCCAGCAGCTTACAGCGGGGGCTTGTCTACGAGCAGTACTTC.